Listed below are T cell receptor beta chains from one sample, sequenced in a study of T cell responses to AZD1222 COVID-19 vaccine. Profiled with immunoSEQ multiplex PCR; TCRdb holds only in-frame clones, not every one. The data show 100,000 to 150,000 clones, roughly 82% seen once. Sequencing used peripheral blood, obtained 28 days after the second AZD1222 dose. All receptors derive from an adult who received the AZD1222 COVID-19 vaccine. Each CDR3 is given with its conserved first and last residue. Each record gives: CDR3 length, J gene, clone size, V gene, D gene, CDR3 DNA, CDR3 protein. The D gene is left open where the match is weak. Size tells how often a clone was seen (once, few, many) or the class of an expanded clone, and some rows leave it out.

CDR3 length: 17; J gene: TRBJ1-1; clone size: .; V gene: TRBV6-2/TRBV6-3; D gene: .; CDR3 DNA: TGTGCCAGCAGTTTCGACCCTCGGTTGGCCGTGGACACTGAAGCTTTCTTT; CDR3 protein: CASSFDPRLAVDTEAFF
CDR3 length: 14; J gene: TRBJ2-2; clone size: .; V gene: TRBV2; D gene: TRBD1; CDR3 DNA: TGTGCCAGCGGGGACAGGGGGTACGACGGGGAGCTGTTTTTT; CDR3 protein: CASGDRGYDGELFF
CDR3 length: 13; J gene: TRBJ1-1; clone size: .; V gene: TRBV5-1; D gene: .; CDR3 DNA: TGCGCCAGCAGTCCCCTGTTTGGGTCTGAAGCTTTCTTT; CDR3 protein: CASSPLFGSEAFF
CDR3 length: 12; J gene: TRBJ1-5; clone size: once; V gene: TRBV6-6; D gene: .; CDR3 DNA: TGTGCCAGCGGAGAGGGAGGGCAGCCCCAGCATTTT; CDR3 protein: CASGEGGQPQHF
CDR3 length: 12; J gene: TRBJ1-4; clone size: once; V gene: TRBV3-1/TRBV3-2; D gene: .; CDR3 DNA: TGTGCCAGCAGCCAGTTACAGGGAACCCTGTTTTTT; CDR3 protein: CASSQLQGTLFF
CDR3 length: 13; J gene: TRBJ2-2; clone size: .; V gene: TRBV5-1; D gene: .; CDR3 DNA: TGCGCCAGCAAGGCAGGGAACACCGGGGAGCTGTTTTTT; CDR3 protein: CASKAGNTGELFF
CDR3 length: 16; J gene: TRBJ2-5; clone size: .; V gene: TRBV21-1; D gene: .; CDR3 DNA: TGTGCCAGCAGCAAAGACAGGGGGCGCCCGGGCGAGACCCAGTACTTC; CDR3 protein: CASSKDRGRPGETQYF
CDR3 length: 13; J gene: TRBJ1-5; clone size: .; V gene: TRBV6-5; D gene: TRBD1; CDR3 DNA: TGTGCCAGCAGGGTAGACAGGGATCAGCCCCAGCATTTT; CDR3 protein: CASRVDRDQPQHF
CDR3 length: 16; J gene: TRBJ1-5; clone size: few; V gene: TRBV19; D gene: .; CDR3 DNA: TGTGCCAGTAGTATTAACGCAGGGTGGGACAATCAGCCCCAGCATTTT; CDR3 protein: CASSINAGWDNQPQHF
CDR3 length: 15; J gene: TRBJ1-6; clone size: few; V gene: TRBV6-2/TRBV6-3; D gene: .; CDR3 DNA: TGTGCCAGCAGTGATCGCCGGGCTGCGGAGTCACCCCTCCACTTT; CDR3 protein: CASSDRRAAESPLHF
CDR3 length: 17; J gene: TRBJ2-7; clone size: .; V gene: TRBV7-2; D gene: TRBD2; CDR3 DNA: TGTGCCAGCAGCTTAGTAGTTAGCGGGGGGGCTTTAACCGAGCAGTACTTC; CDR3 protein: CASSLVVSGGALTEQYF
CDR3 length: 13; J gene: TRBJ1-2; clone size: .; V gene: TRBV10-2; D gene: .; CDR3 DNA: TGCGCCAGCGCGCAGGGTCCCCTCTATGGCTACACCTTC; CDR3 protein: CASAQGPLYGYTF
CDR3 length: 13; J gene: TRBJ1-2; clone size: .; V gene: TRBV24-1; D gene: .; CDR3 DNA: TGTGCCACCAGTGATCAACAGGGACGTGGCTACACCTTC; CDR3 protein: CATSDQQGRGYTF
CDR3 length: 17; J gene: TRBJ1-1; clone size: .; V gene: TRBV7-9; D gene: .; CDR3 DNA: TGTGCCAGCAGCTTAGGCAGTTGGGGGTCTTTGGACACTGAAGCTTTCTTT; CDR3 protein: CASSLGSWGSLDTEAFF
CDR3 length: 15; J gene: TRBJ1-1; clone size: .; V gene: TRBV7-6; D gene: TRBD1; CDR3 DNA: TGTGCCAGCAGCCCCCGGACAGGGGTGAGCACTGAAGCTTTCTTT; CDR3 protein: CASSPRTGVSTEAFF
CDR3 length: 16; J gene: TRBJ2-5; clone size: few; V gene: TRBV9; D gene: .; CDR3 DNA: TGTGCCAGCAGCGTAGATCTCGGGGCAAACCAAGAGACCCAGTACTTC; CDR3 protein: CASSVDLGANQETQYF
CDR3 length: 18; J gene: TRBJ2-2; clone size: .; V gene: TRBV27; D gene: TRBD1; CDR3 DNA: TGTGCCAGCAGTTTATTGGCCGGACAGGGTGGGGGCACCGGGGAGCTGTTTTTT; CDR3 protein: CASSLLAGQGGGTGELFF
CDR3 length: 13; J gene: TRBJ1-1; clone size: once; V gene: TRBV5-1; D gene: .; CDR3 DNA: TGCGCCAGCAGCTTGTTAGCGAACACTGAAGCTTTCTTT; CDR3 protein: CASSLLANTEAFF
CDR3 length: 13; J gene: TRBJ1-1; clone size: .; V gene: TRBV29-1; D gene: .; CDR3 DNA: TGCAGCGTTGAGCCAGAAATGAACACTGAAGCTTTCTTT; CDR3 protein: CSVEPEMNTEAFF
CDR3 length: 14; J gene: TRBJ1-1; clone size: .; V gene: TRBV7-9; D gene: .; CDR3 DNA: TGTGCCAGCAGCTCGGGAGGGGATAACACTGAAGCTTTCTTT; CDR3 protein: CASSSGGDNTEAFF